The source of this T cell receptor beta chain is a study of blood T cell repertoires in COVID-19. Clones were read by immunoSEQ multiplex PCR, and TCRdb kept only the in-frame ones, dropping some. Seen here are 200,000 to 300,000 clones, under 90% observed once, and the top ten hold 3.6%. After removal of 0 bases from V and 2 bases from J, the junction contained 3 bases not matched to a gene. This CDR3 has 15 amino acids. Germline CDR1 MNHEY, CDR2 SVGAGI. The rearrangement uses TRBV6-5 and TRBJ2-7; TRBD1 agrees at 8 bases. The receptor's source is a woman between 35 and 50 years old who had been exposed to COVID-19. Sequencing input: PBMCs or T cells enriched from blood (not recorded which). CDR3 nucleotides: TGTGCCAGCAGTTACTCAGGACAGGGCCCCTACGAGCAGTACTTC. As protein: CASSYSGQGPYEQYF.